A selection of T cell receptor beta chains follows, all from one sample in a study of graft-versus-host responses after intestinal transplantation. Sequencing was performed with immunoSEQ multiplex PCR; in TCRdb, only in-frame clones are kept and a portion is missing. The data contain tens of thousands of clones, about 80% of them singletons. Their antigens remain unidentified. The starting material was unstimulated CD4+ T cells sorted from spleen or lymph node cells, obtained before transplant. Every receptor here comes from a human donor who was the organ donor for an intestinal transplant. Both conserved end residues are part of each CDR3. A D gene is named only where the DNA matches it firmly. Part of the rows lack a size; the others show once, few, many or a class for expanded clones.

>TRBV30|TRBJ2-3|TRBD2|few
CALGSSGGASDTQYF
TGTGCCTTAGGATCAAGCGGGGGGGCGTCAGATACGCAGTATTTT
>TRBV10-3|TRBJ2-3|TRBD1|-
CAISESSTGVDTQYF
TGTGCCATCAGTGAGTCTAGTACAGGGGTGGATACGCAGTATTTT
>TRBV2|TRBJ1-1|-|-
CASSSLGRGPLNTEAFF
TGTGCCAGCAGTTCGTTGGGCAGGGGTCCCTTGAACACTGAAGCTTTCTTT
>TRBV19|TRBJ1-2|-|-
CASRLRQGSNYGYTF
TGTGCCAGTAGGCTACGTCAGGGTTCTAACTATGGCTACACCTTC
>TRBV7-9|TRBJ2-1|-|-
CASSFVGTYNEQFF
TGTGCCAGCAGCTTTGTCGGGACCTACAATGAGCAGTTCTTC
>TRBV10-2|TRBJ1-5|-|-
CASSESDQPQHF
TGCGCCAGCAGTGAGAGCGATCAGCCCCAGCATTTT
>TRBV2|TRBJ1-6|-|-
CASITPPLGSPLHF
TGTGCCAGCATCACGCCCCCTCTCGGTTCACCCCTCCACTTT
>TRBV4-3|TRBJ1-1|-|-
CASSQDLNTEAFF
TGCGCCAGCAGCCAAGACTTGAACACTGAAGCTTTCTTT
>TRBV30|TRBJ2-3|TRBD1|once
CAWSEQGFGTDTQYF
TGTGCCTGGAGTGAACAGGGGTTCGGCACAGATACGCAGTATTTT
>TRBV6-4|TRBJ1-2|TRBD1|-
CASRGQNSYGYTF
TGTGCCAGCAGGGGACAGAACTCCTATGGCTACACCTTC
>TRBV6-6|TRBJ1-5|-|-
CASLGLNNQPQHF
TGTGCCAGCCTGGGACTCAACAATCAGCCCCAGCATTTT
>TRBV28|TRBJ1-6|-|-
CASSLDLAPLSPLHF
TGTGCCAGCAGTTTAGATTTAGCACCCCTATCACCCCTCCACTTT
>TRBV18|TRBJ2-1|TRBD1|-
CASSTAQGAPSNEQFF
TGTGCCAGCTCAACCGCACAGGGGGCCCCCTCCAATGAGCAGTTCTTC
>TRBV6-6|TRBJ1-1|TRBD1|-
CASSYWPGGAFF
TGTGCCAGCAGTTATTGGCCAGGGGGAGCTTTCTTT
>TRBV4-3|TRBJ2-1|TRBD2|-
CASSAIAGGSNEQFF
TGCGCCAGCAGCGCAATAGCGGGGGGGAGCAATGAGCAGTTCTTC
>TRBV18|TRBJ1-4|TRBD1|-
CASSPPGQGMREKLFF
TGTGCCAGCTCACCACCGGGACAGGGTATGCGGGAAAAACTGTTTTTT
>TRBV7-6|TRBJ1-5|TRBD1|-
CASSLGQGNQPQHF
TGTGCCAGCAGCCTGGGACAGGGGAATCAGCCCCAGCATTTT
>TRBV4-1|TRBJ2-1|TRBD2|few
CASSPGLAGDDEQFF
TGCGCCAGCAGCCCTGGACTAGCGGGGGACGATGAGCAGTTCTTC
>TRBV28|TRBJ1-1|-|once
CASSFRQGNTEAFF
TGTGCCAGCAGTTTCCGTCAGGGAAACACTGAAGCTTTCTTT
>TRBV18|TRBJ1-1|-|-
CASSPRGNTEAFF
TGTGCCAGCTCACCCCGGGGTAACACTGAAGCTTTCTTT
>TRBV6-6|TRBJ1-4|TRBD1|few
CASSSRDRGPEKLFF
TGTGCCAGCAGTTCCCGGGACAGGGGTCCCGAAAAACTGTTTTTT
>TRBV30|TRBJ1-5|-|-
CAWSFGVDFQPQHF
TGTGCCTGGAGTTTCGGAGTAGATTTCCAGCCCCAGCATTTT
>TRBV5-5|TRBJ2-2|-|-
CASSLISVYTGELFF
TGTGCCAGCAGCTTGATTAGCGTTTACACCGGGGAGCTGTTTTTT